This T cell receptor (beta chain) was found in a study of shared clonotypes between healthy human individuals. For the study at large: A donor's plate count was three for CD4 naive and three for CD4 memory; CD8 naive had two and CD8 memory one.

CDR3 length: 15 residues. V was clipped by 5 bases and J by 9 bases, with 17 bases between them. Germline assignment: CDR1 KGHSH and CDR2 LQKENI. Study results and limitations: Generally, estimated richness proved larger in naive subsets than it did in memory subsets. About 5% of naive CD4 clonotypes were shared across four donors.

Naive CD8 cells lacked CD45RO and underwent positive selection for CCR7, leaving out terminally differentiated effector memory CD45RA+ cells. To note about this clone: What it binds is unknown.

Running of the assay took place at deep level. The method was immunoSEQ multiplex PCR; TCRdb's version includes in-frame clones alone and lacks a portion of them. The sample records around 2,000,000 clones, 90% to 95% being singletons. The rearrangement uses TRBV18 and TRBJ1-6; a weak D match, TRBD1 (6 bases). The clonotype originates from a man between 18 and 29 years old in good health. Some clones in this sample may be carry-over from other donors' samples. Source material: naive CD8+ T cells from PBMCs. For the CDR3, the DNA is TGTGCCAGCTCAACTAACCCGGGACAATCTTCACCCCTCCACTTT. This translates into CASSTNPGQSSPLHF. The variable domain in full, with the rest retrieved from reference TRBV18 and TRBJ1-6, is NAGVMQNPRHLVRRRGQEARLRCSPMKGHSHVYWYRQLPEEGLKFMVYLQKENIIDESGMPKERFSAEFPKEGPSILRIQQVVRGDSAAYFCASSTNPGQSSPLHFGNGTRLTVT.